Sequencing of this T cell receptor beta chain was carried out in a study of cytomegalovirus exposure and HLA in healthy donors. Amplification used 60 Vbeta primers and 13 Jbeta primers. Profiled with immunoSEQ multiplex PCR; TCRdb holds only in-frame clones, not every one. The sample comprises about 70,000 clones, around 74% of which are singletons, and 11% rests with the top ten. Germline V gives CDR1 SGHVS, CDR2 FQNEAQ. The CDR3 has 15 residues. The V segment lost 2 bases and the J segment 5 bases; nucleotides outside the gene matches: 6. Sequencing was performed on PBMCs. J is TRBJ1-1 and V is TRBV7-8, with TRBD1 matching over 9 bases. This TCR was sampled from a human donor in good health. CDR3 amino acids: CASSLIDRGYTEAFF. CDR3 nucleotide sequence: TGTGCCAGCAGCTTAATTGACAGGGGGTATACTGAAGCTTTCTTT.